This is a list of T cell receptor beta chains from one sample in a study of T cell repertoires in cytomegalovirus infection. TCRdb recomputed calls from the reads with MiXCR, one row per CDR3 protein. The sample has hundreds of thousands of distinct CDR3 sequences; 30% to 35% are singletons. No antigens are known for them. Sequencing used cultured PBMCs, obtained from culture after CMV antigen stimulation. All receptors come from a human donor in good health (CMV status not recorded). Some clones in this sample may be carry-over from other donors' samples. The CDR3 runs from the conserved cysteine through the conserved F or W. Each record gives: J gene, V gene, clone size, D gene, CDR3 protein, CDR3 DNA. The D gene is left open where the match is weak. A row's size may be missing; if present it is once, few, many or a size class.

>TRBJ2-1|TRBV12-5|many|-
CASGWGAGLNSFEQFF
TGTGCTAGTGGTTGGGGGGCTGGGCTAAATTCCTTTGAGCAGTTCTTC
>TRBJ2-5|TRBV7-8|many|TRBD1
CASSFSTGTGWTQYF
TGTGCCAGCAGCTTCTCGACAGGGACGGGTTGGACCCAGTACTTC
>TRBJ2-1|TRBV7-9|-|TRBD2
CASSLLAGGRYNEQFF
TGTGCCAGCAGCTTACTAGCGGGAGGGAGATACAATGAGCAGTTCTTC
>TRBJ2-3|TRBV7-8|-|-
CASSPALGYTDTQYF
TGTGCCAGCAGCCCAGCCCTAGGGTACACAGATACGCAGTATTTT
>TRBJ1-4|TRBV20-1|-|-
CSASGEPNEKLFF
TGCAGTGCTTCCGGGGAACCTAATGAAAAACTGTTTTTT
>TRBJ1-5|TRBV19|-|-
CASNPRAGESRHQPQHF
TGTGCCAGTAACCCTAGGGCAGGTGAGTCCCGCCATCAGCCCCAGCATTTT
>TRBJ1-1|TRBV11-3|few|TRBD1
CASIRDSLNTEAFF
TGTGCCAGCATCAGGGACAGCCTGAACACTGAAGCTTTCTTT
>TRBJ1-6|TRBV7-2|many|-
CASSPQGTVYNSPLHF
TGTGCCAGCAGCCCACAGGGTACCGTGTATAATTCACCCCTCCACTTT
>TRBJ1-4|TRBV10-3|-|-
CAISGAPGNEKLFF
TGTGCCATCAGTGGCGCGCCGGGGAATGAAAAACTGTTTTTT
>TRBJ2-7|TRBV4-1|-|-
CASSPRPPGARDEQYF
TGCGCCAGCAGCCCACGCCCCCCAGGGGCGAGGGACGAGCAGTACTTC
>TRBJ2-7|TRBV7-2|few|TRBD2
CASGRRGGVYEQYF
TGTGCCAGCGGCAGGCGGGGGGGCGTCTACGAGCAGTACTTC
>TRBJ1-2|TRBV11-2|-|-
CASSLDRDLNYGYTF
TGTGCCAGCAGCTTAGATCGGGACTTAAACTATGGCTACACCTTC
>TRBJ1-2|TRBV11-2|-|TRBD1
CASSPSTGIYGYTF
TGTGCCAGCAGCCCATCGACAGGGATCTATGGCTACACCTTC
>TRBJ1-2|TRBV2|few|-
CATTGRYYGYTF
TGTGCCACCACAGGGAGGTACTATGGCTACACCTTC
>TRBJ2-2|TRBV5-1|-|TRBD1
CASSGWTGGATGELFF
TGCGCCAGCAGCGGATGGACAGGGGGCGCCACCGGGGAGCTGTTTTTT
>TRBJ2-3|TRBV5-1|-|-
CASTPGGATDTQYF
TGCGCCAGCACCCCCGGGGGAGCAACAGATACGCAGTATTTT
>TRBJ2-5|TRBV6-2/TRBV6-3|-|-
CASSYLPGDETQYF
TGTGCCAGCAGTTACCTCCCCGGGGATGAGACCCAGTACTTC
>TRBJ1-3|TRBV6-5|-|-
CASSSAGGSGNTIYF
TGTGCCAGCAGTTCCGCCGGGGGGTCTGGAAACACCATATATTTT
>TRBJ1-2|TRBV2|-|-
CASSDPSSYGYTF
TGTGCCAGCAGTGATCCAAGCTCTTATGGCTACACCTTC
>TRBJ2-1|TRBV6-2/TRBV6-3|-|-
CASSYHIGQPPPYNEQFF
TGTGCCAGCAGTTACCACATAGGACAGCCCCCCCCCTACAATGAGCAGTTCTTC
>TRBJ2-1|TRBV4-1|-|-
CASSQDGGGSSYNEQFF
TGCGCCAGCAGCCAAGACGGTGGGGGGAGCTCCTACAATGAGCAGTTCTTC
>TRBJ1-1|TRBV7-2|many|-
CASSSYRQGYTEAFF
TGTGCCAGCAGCTCATATCGGCAGGGGTATACTGAAGCTTTCTTT
>TRBJ2-7|TRBV7-2|many|-
CASSFLPGDPYEQYF
TGTGCCAGCAGCTTCCTTCCAGGGGACCCCTACGAGCAGTACTTC
>TRBJ2-4|TRBV20-1|few|TRBD1
CSASGQGEAKNIQYF
TGCAGTGCTAGTGGACAGGGCGAAGCCAAAAACATTCAGTACTTC
>TRBJ2-1|TRBV20-1|few|-
CSASNRRTSYNEQFF
TGCAGTGCTAGTAATCGCCGAACTTCCTACAATGAGCAGTTCTTC
>TRBJ1-5|TRBV7-9|-|TRBD1
CASSLGPRTGLNQPQHF
TGTGCCAGCAGCTTAGGCCCTCGGACAGGCCTTAATCAGCCCCAGCATTTT
>TRBJ2-5|TRBV2|-|-
CARLKLPQETQYF
TGTGCCAGACTAAAACTACCGCAAGAGACCCAGTACTTC
>TRBJ1-5|TRBV7-2|many|-
CASSPTTIQPQHF
TGTGCCAGCAGCCCGACTACCATTCAGCCCCAGCATTTT
>TRBJ1-3|TRBV6-5|many|TRBD1
CASSYSYRGVGNTIYF
TGTGCCAGCAGTTACTCTTACAGGGGAGTGGGAAACACCATATATTTT
>TRBJ2-1|TRBV20-1|-|TRBD2
CSAPGLAGGPAGYNEQFF
TGCAGTGCTCCGGGACTAGCGGGAGGGCCCGCGGGATACAATGAGCAGTTCTTC
>TRBJ1-2|TRBV19|few|-
CASTKRSDLYGYTF
TGTGCCAGCACAAAGAGGTCGGACCTCTATGGCTACACCTTC
>TRBJ1-2|TRBV6-1|-|-
CASRETPGPNFYGYTF
TGTGCCAGCAGGGAGACCCCCGGCCCCAACTTCTATGGCTACACCTTC
>TRBJ1-1|TRBV12-3/TRBV12-4|many|TRBD1
CASTLGTELMNTEAFF
TGTGCCAGCACCTTAGGGACAGAACTTATGAACACTGAAGCTTTCTTT
>TRBJ2-1|TRBV6-2/TRBV6-3|few|TRBD2
CASSPRLAGGEQFF
TGTGCCAGCAGTCCCAGACTAGCGGGAGGTGAGCAGTTCTTC
>TRBJ1-1|TRBV28|few|-
CASTSPQAWDTEAFF
TGTGCCAGCACCTCCCCCCAGGCGTGGGACACTGAAGCTTTCTTT
>TRBJ2-7|TRBV6-2/TRBV6-3|-|-
CASRITDNTYEQYF
TGTGCCAGCAGAATAACGGACAACACCTACGAGCAGTACTTC
>TRBJ1-2|TRBV11-1|few|-
CASSLAGGFDGYTF
TGTGCCAGCAGCTTGGCAGGAGGGTTCGATGGCTACACCTTC
>TRBJ1-1|TRBV4-1|few|TRBD1
CASSRGTGGNTEAFF
TGTGCCAGCAGCCGGGGGACAGGGGGTAACACTGAAGCTTTCTTT